The T cell receptor beta chain described here comes from a study of blood T cells in healthy people across ages. This CDR3 is 13 amino acids long. Looked up from germline, CDR1 is SGHTA and CDR2 is FQGNSA. Losses at the gene ends were 3 bases for V and 10 bases for J; bases not matched to a gene: 5. A second PCR of about 7 to 12 cycles used a sample-barcoded 5' primer and a J-beta primer mix. A template-switch adaptor that had 12 random nucleotides put a tag on each cDNA molecule. Via MiXCR, TCRdb re-called the 5' RACE reads, giving one row per CDR3 protein. This sample yields about 970,000 distinct CDR3 sequences, of which 45% to 60% are seen a single time; over 20% belongs to the top ten. Donors were systemically healthy Caucasian individuals from Russia aged 6 to 90 years. About this clonotype: Its target is not known.

Study conclusions and caveats: Changes in expanded clonotypes were possibly confounded, as the CMV status of donors was unknown.

The receptor comes from a woman aged 55-69 years in good health. The chain uses TRBV7-2 and TRBJ2-1; TRBD2 matches at 8 bases. The sequenced sample consisted of blood. CDR3 loop: CASSLATSGEQFF. CDR3 nucleotide sequence: TGTGCCAGCAGCTTGGCAACTAGCGGCGAGCAGTTCTTC.